The 22 T cell receptor beta chains listed next were all sequenced from one sample in a study of vaccination and CD4 T cells after COVID-19 (dated by TCRdb to 2022 to 2024). The sample's treatment or condition label, in plain terms: approximately nine-day PBMC culture with coronavirus spike peptide pools or control peptides (ViraFEST assay). No antigen is known for these receptors. The library came from PCR. Sequencing instrument: Illumina iSeq 100. DNA from cultured CD4+ T cells was subjected to TCR sequencing with the Oncomine TCR Beta short-read assay at the Johns Hopkins FTIC core. TCRdb reprocessing: public reads trimmed at Q25 with fastp, clones called with MiXCR, in-frame beta chains kept. Entries that share a CDR3 protein sequence are merged under the most common genes and DNA. In all, the sample holds 3,500 to 5,000 distinct CDR3 sequences, and about 19% of those were seen once. The ten biggest clones cover 15% to 20% of the sample.

Sequencing input: CD4+ T cells from blood, cultured in vitro. The source of these receptors is a human donor who had recovered from COVID-19.

This clonotype was recorded a few times. The V call is TRBV5-1, the J call TRBJ1-2, with 8 bases fitting TRBD1. J was trimmed by 8 bases and V by 1 base; bases with no gene match: 7. Looked up from germline, CDR1 is SGHRS and CDR2 is YFSETQ. The CDR3 has 14 residues. The CDR3 loop is CASSLTGGVEGYTF. The CDR3 bases are TGCGCCAGCAGCTTGACAGGGGGTGTTGAGGGCTACACCTTC.

This clonotype was seen a few times. This chain connects TRBV2 to TRBJ2-6; 8 positions match TRBD1. CDR1 is SNHLY and CDR2 is FYNNEI in the germline V gene. The ends lost 6 bases at V and 0 bases at J; junction bases unmatched: 4. CDR3 length: 16 amino acids. The CDR3 coding sequence is TGTGCCAGCAGGCTGGACAGGGCCTCTGGGGCCAACGTCCTGACTTTC. Translation: CASRLDRASGANVLTF.

This clonotype has a handful of counts. The chain has TRBV11-2 and TRBJ1-3; 7 nucleotides agree with TRBD1. With 11 bases clipped from V and 4 bases from J, the junction kept 11 bases outside the gene matches. The CDR3 is 14 residues long. CDR1 is SGHAT and CDR2 is FQNNGV in the germline V gene. The CDR3, as DNA: TGTGCCGTGCTAGAGACAGGGTACGGAAACACCATATATTTT. Translated, it gives CAVLETGYGNTIYF.

The chain joins TRBV4-1 to TRBJ2-2; 9 positions agree with TRBD2. With 3 bases clipped from V and 3 bases from J, the junction kept 11 bases outside the gene matches. Germline CDR1 reads MGHRA; CDR2 reads YSYEKL. This CDR3 contains 18 residues. The CDR3 sequence is CASSHSLLAGFDTGELFF. CDR3 in DNA: TGCGCCAGCAGCCACTCCCTACTAGCGGGTTTTGACACCGGGGAGCTGTTTTTT.

The rearrangement joins TRBV20-1 to TRBJ2-7; 7 nucleotides align to TRBD1. The CDR3 has 14 residues. Germline V CDR1 and CDR2: DFQATT, SNEGSKA (reference sequence). V shed 1 base, J shed 4 bases, and the junction held 7 bases outside the gene matches. The DNA of the CDR3 is TGCAGTGCTAGAGTAGGGGCAGGGGGATACGAGCAGTACTTC. Translated: CSARVGAGGYEQYF.

As concerns this clonotype: A much larger clone sits a single nucleotide away, making a read error possible. This sequence joins TRBV6-1 and TRBJ1-6; D remains unclear. The CDR3 consists of 13 residues. CDR1 is MNHNS and CDR2 is SASEGT in the germline V gene. The CDR3 DNA reads TGTGCCGGCAGGCCTCAGGTAATCTGGCCCCTCCACTTT. This gives the protein CAGRPQVIWPLHF.

This clonotype was detected only a few times. This sequence joins TRBV5-6 and TRBJ2-5, with 11 bases matching TRBD1. The CDR3 is 14 amino acids. Germline lookup yields CDR1 SGHDT and CDR2 YYEEEE. After removal of 2 bases from V and 5 bases from J, the junction contained 2 bases not matched to a gene. This CDR3 reads CASSFRDRGETQYF. CDR3 sequence (DNA): TGTGCCAGCAGCTTCCGGGACAGGGGGGAGACCCAGTACTTC.

The chain combines TRBV25-1 with TRBJ1-2; 10 bases match TRBD1. CDR1 is MGHDK, CDR2 SYGVNS, per germline. V dropped 4 bases and J dropped 4; count of bases not matched to a gene: 9. The CDR3 has 16 amino acids. CDR3 amino acids: CASSGLTGGAGYGYTF. The CDR3 DNA follows: TGTGCCAGCAGTGGATTGACAGGGGGCGCAGGCTATGGCTACACCTTC.

This clonotype was seen a few times. J is TRBJ1-2 and V is TRBV6-5, with D perhaps matching TRBD1 (5 bases). This CDR3 is 15 amino acids long. Per the germline V gene, CDR1 is MNHEY and CDR2 is SVGAGI. Trimming removed 0 bases at V and 5 bases at J, with 13 bases between. For the CDR3, the DNA is TGTGCCAGCAGTTACTCGAGTCTGGGGACTTATGGCTACACCTTC. This translates into CASSYSSLGTYGYTF.

This clonotype is judged medium-sized. V gene TRBV10-1 combines with J gene TRBJ2-1; 14 bases are shared with TRBD2. J lost 5 bases, V lost 4 bases, and 4 bases had no gene match. The CDR3 sequence is 16 residues long. Germline V gene sequence: CDR1 WNHNN, CDR2 SYGVQD (reference sequence). CDR3: CASSAGLAGGDNEQFF. DNA of the CDR3: TGCGCCAGCAGTGCTGGACTAGCGGGGGGCGACAATGAGCAGTTCTTC.

This clonotype showed up just a few times. J is TRBJ2-3 and V is TRBV5-1; 13 bases are shared with TRBD2. J lost 7 bases, V lost 3 bases, and 8 bases had no gene match. Looked up from germline, CDR1 is SGHRS and CDR2 is YFSETQ. The CDR3 totals 16 residues. CDR3 in amino acids: CASSSTSGGAWNTQYF. For the CDR3, the DNA is TGCGCCAGCAGCTCCACTAGCGGGGGGGCATGGAATACGCAGTATTTT. Drawing the rest from reference TRBV5-1 and TRBJ2-3, the complete variable domain is KAGVTQTPRYLIKTRGQQVTLSCSPISGHRSVSWYQQTPGQGLQFLFEYFSETQRNKGNFPGRFSGRQFSNSRSEMNVSTLELGDSALYLCASSSTSGGAWNTQYFGPGTRLTVL.

The chain carries TRBV19 and TRBJ2-4, with D possibly being TRBD2 (6 bases). V dropped 6 bases and J dropped 0 bases, with 15 bases sitting between them. The germline V gene encodes CDR1 LNHDA and CDR2 SQIVND (reference sequence). This CDR3 region has 16 residues. CDR3 in DNA: TGTGCCAGTAGCTCCCTCGGGGACTTAGCCAAAAACATTCAGTACTTC. This sequence encodes CASSSLGDLAKNIQYF.

The rearrangement links TRBV5-1 to TRBJ1-2; D not resolved. The CDR3 runs 12 residues. Trimming left V 4 bases short and J 3 bases short, with 7 bases between. Germline V gene sequence: CDR1 SGHRS, CDR2 YFSETQ. CDR3 loop: CASSQGDYGYTF. The CDR3 coding sequence is TGCGCCAGCAGCCAAGGCGACTATGGCTACACCTTC.

A word on this clonotype: This clone may be a read error of a much larger clone one base away. The chain recombines TRBV12-3 or TRBV12-4 with TRBJ1-2; D is ambiguous. This CDR3 comprises 14 residues. The CDR3, as DNA: TGTGCCGGCAGTCCTATTGGGCTCATGTATGCCTACACCTTC. Encoded protein: CAGSPIGLMYAYTF.

This clonotype counts as medium-sized. The chain is built from TRBV6-5 and TRBJ2-5; D may correspond to TRBD1 or TRBD2 (5 bases each). The V end was cut by 2 bases, the J end by 5 bases, with 15 bases between. The CDR3 has 15 amino acids. Germline V CDR1 and CDR2: MNHEY, SVGAGI. The chain's CDR3 is CASSYTGQHGETQYF. The CDR3 nucleotides read TGTGCCAGCAGTTACACGGGGCAACATGGGGAGACCCAGTACTTC.

The CDR3 bases are TGTGCCAGCAGCCTGGCAGCGGGGGGAATTACAGATACGCAGTATTTT. Its protein is CASSLAAGGITDTQYF. The V and J genes are TRBV7-3 and TRBJ2-3, with 9 bases lining up with TRBD2. The germline CDR1 and CDR2 sequences are SGHTA and FQGTGA. The CDR3 has 16 amino acids. After removal of 5 bases from V and 3 bases from J, the junction contained 9 bases not matched to a gene.

The rearrangement uses TRBV11-2 and TRBJ1-1; D gene ambiguous. The V end was cut by 2 bases, the J end by 1 base, with 11 bases between. The CDR3 runs 15 residues. Germline V gene data show CDR1 as SGHAT and CDR2 as FQNNGV. The CDR3 reads CASSLKVQTNTEAFF. DNA for the CDR3: TGTGCCAGCAGCTTAAAGGTACAGACGAACACTGAAGCTTTCTTT.

Judged by abundance, this clonotype is medium-sized. The rearrangement joins TRBV20-1 to TRBJ2-3; a weak D match, TRBD1 (6 bases). CDR3 size: 15 residues. CDR1 is DFQATT and CDR2 is SNEGSKA in the germline V gene (reference sequence). Trimming took off 0 bases at V and 7 bases at J, with 17 bases between the two ends. CDR3 amino acids: CSAREAGAKGNTQYF. The CDR3 DNA reads TGCAGTGCTAGAGAGGCAGGGGCCAAAGGGAATACGCAGTATTTT.

This clonotype has just a few counts. This rearrangement joins TRBV7-9 to TRBJ1-2; no firm D call. V was trimmed by 1 base and J by 7 bases, leaving 10 bases between them. Germline CDR1 reads SEHNR; CDR2 reads FQNEAQ (reference sequence). CDR3 length equals 13 residues. CDR3 sequence: CASSLDPGGGYTF. CDR3 in DNA: TGTGCCAGCAGCTTAGACCCGGGAGGTGGCTACACCTTC.

This sequence joins TRBV6-1 and TRBJ1-1; D is ambiguous. V dropped 9 bases and J dropped 1 base, with 12 bases sitting between them. This CDR3 spans 13 amino acids. Germline CDR1 MNHNS, CDR2 SASEGT. The CDR3 DNA sequence: TGTGCCAGTACGACCGAGGGGAACACTGAAGCTTTCTTT. Translating gives CASTTEGNTEAFF.

V and J are TRBV5-1 and TRBJ2-7, with a possible D match to TRBD2 (7 bases). CDR1 is SGHRS, CDR2 YFSETQ, per germline. V lost 4 bases to trimming and J lost 3 bases, with 20 bases between them. The CDR3 loop spans 16 amino acids. The CDR3 loop is CASSTVAGARVYEQYF. CDR3 in DNA: TGCGCCAGCAGCACGGTGGCGGGGGCTCGAGTCTACGAGCAGTACTTC.

The sample holds a few counts of this clonotype. The CDR3 region is CASSATGGPVDTQYF. CDR3 coding DNA: TGTGCCAGCAGCGCCACGGGGGGGCCAGTAGATACGCAGTATTTT. The chain links TRBV9 to TRBJ2-3; TRBD2 aligns across 8 bases. The V gene's germline CDR1 is SGDLS and CDR2 YYNGEE. The CDR3 totals 15 residues. Trimming removed 3 bases from V and 5 bases from J; junction bases left unmatched: 8.